A single sample is the source of the 28 T cell receptor beta chains below, sequenced in a study of blood T cell repertoires in COVID-19. The repertoire was sequenced with immunoSEQ multiplex PCR; TCRdb's copy has only in-frame clones and lacks some. This repertoire shows tens of thousands of clones, approximately 90% found once; its top ten account for 19%. The specimen was peripheral blood. These receptors were collected from a woman older than 75 with acute or convalescent COVID-19.

This clone was detected only a few times. J is TRBJ2-7 and V is TRBV7-8, with TRBD2 identical over 7 bases. Germline assignment: CDR1 SGHVS and CDR2 FQNEAQ. This CDR3 contains 13 residues. V was pared by 2 bases and J by 6 bases, with 4 bases of the junction left unmatched. The CDR3 sequence is CASSLRGGSEQYF. The CDR3, as DNA: TGTGCCAGCAGCTTACGGGGAGGGAGCGAGCAGTACTTC.

This clone was picked up a small number of times. This chain uses TRBV28 with TRBJ2-5; perhaps TRBD1 as D (5 bases). Germline CDR1 MDHEN, CDR2 SYDVKM. V was cut by 6 bases and J by 2 bases, with 13 bases left in between. The CDR3 totals 14 residues. CDR3 residues: CASRLRETQETQYF. CDR3 nucleotide sequence: TGTGCCAGCAGGCTCAGGGAAACGCAAGAGACCCAGTACTTC.

This clone has a single count. The rearrangement links TRBV18 to TRBJ2-7; weak D call: TRBD2 (6 bases). V dropped 8 bases and J dropped 5 bases, with 22 bases sitting between them. This CDR3 is built from 15 residues. CDR1 KGHSH and CDR2 LQKENI come from the germline V gene. The CDR3 nucleotides read TGTGCCAGCGCTTGGGACTCTCGTTCCATCCACGAGCAGTACTTC. It is translated as CASAWDSRSIHEQYF.

This chain uses TRBV10-3 with TRBJ1-5, with a weak D call TRBD1 (5 bases). The CDR3 covers 15 residues. From germline, CDR1 is ENHRY and CDR2 SYGVKD. Trimming cost V 0 bases and J 1 base, with 7 bases left between them. The CDR3 DNA follows: TGTGCCATCAGTGAGTCGAAGGGGAGCAATCAGCCCCAGCATTTT. Its translation: CAISESKGSNQPQHF.

The genes are TRBV28 and TRBJ2-6, with D tentatively TRBD2 (6 bases). V was trimmed by 6 bases and J by 6 bases, leaving 9 bases between them. The germline V gene encodes CDR1 MDHEN and CDR2 SYDVKM. The CDR3 loop spans 13 amino acids. The DNA for the CDR3 is TGTGCCAGCAGACTGGGACTGGCCAACGTCCTGACTTTC. It encodes CASRLGLANVLTF.

The sample holds a few counts of this clone. The V and J genes are TRBV3-1 (or the pseudogene TRBV3-2) and TRBJ1-1, with D tentatively TRBD1 (6 bases). The ends were cut back, 5 bases at V and 3 bases at J, with 13 bases in the middle. This CDR3 has 14 amino acids. In germline, CDR1 is LGHDT, CDR2 YNNKEL (reference sequence). CDR3 sequence (DNA): TGTGCCAGCAGCAACCTAAACAGGGACACTGAAGCTTTCTTT. This codes for CASSNLNRDTEAFF.

The chain recombines TRBV5-1 with TRBJ1-3; D may be TRBD1 (6 bases). The CDR3 extends over 16 amino acids. V lost 3 bases and J 2 bases, leaving 15 bases between the germline ends. CDR1 is SGHRS, CDR2 YFSETQ, per germline. The CDR3 DNA reads TGCGCCAGCAGCTCGAACCGGGACATCGCTGGAAACACCATATATTTT. Protein: CASSSNRDIAGNTIYF. Complete variable domain (other parts from reference TRBV5-1 and TRBJ1-3): KAGVTQTPRYLIKTRGQQVTLSCSPISGHRSVSWYQQTPGQGLQFLFEYFSETQRNKGNFPGRFSGRQFSNSRSEMNVSTLELGDSALYLCASSSNRDIAGNTIYFGEGSWLTVV.

The chain links TRBV5-1 to TRBJ1-1; 7 bases line up with TRBD1. V was clipped by 4 bases and J by 0 bases; unmatched bases: 6. CDR3 size: 15 residues. Germline-derived CDR1 and CDR2 are SGHRS and YFSETQ. CDR3 DNA sequence: TGCGCCAGCAGCCCGGGACAGAATATGAACACTGAAGCTTTCTTT. Amino acid sequence: CASSPGQNMNTEAFF.

The CDR3 reads CASSPTRQGNYGYTF. The CDR3 nucleotides are TGTGCCAGTAGCCCAACCCGGCAGGGAAACTATGGCTACACCTTC. V gene TRBV19 combines with J gene TRBJ1-2, with D tentatively TRBD1 (5 bases). This CDR3 region has 15 residues. The germline CDR1 and CDR2 sequences are LNHDA and SQIVND (reference sequence). V lost 6 bases, J lost 2 bases, and 16 bases lay in between.

The V gene is TRBV6-5, the J gene TRBJ1-1, with 9 bases fitting TRBD1. The trim removed 0 bases at V and 4 bases at J, leaving 3 bases unmatched. The CDR3 runs 15 residues. The V gene's germline CDR1 is MNHEY and CDR2 SVGAGI. CDR3 amino acids: CASSYSLTGGTEAFF. CDR3 nucleotides: TGTGCCAGCAGTTACTCGTTGACAGGGGGCACTGAAGCTTTCTTT.

J is TRBJ1-1 and V is TRBV27, with TRBD1 as a possible D gene (5 bases). Trimming took off 5 bases at V and 4 bases at J, with 17 bases between the two ends. The CDR3 spans 15 residues. Germline V gene lookup returns CDR1 MNHEY and CDR2 SMNVEV (reference sequence). CDR3 loop: CASSPGGSLATEAFF. CDR3 nucleotide sequence: TGTGCCAGCAGTCCGGGGGGAAGCCTTGCCACTGAAGCTTTCTTT.

The genes are TRBV5-5 and TRBJ1-5; D gene uncertain. V was clipped by 0 bases and J by 5 bases, with 9 bases between them. The CDR3 covers 14 residues. Germline CDR1 and CDR2: SGHKS and YYEKEE (reference sequence). CDR3 in DNA: TGTGCCAGCAGCTTGGCAGGTTGGGATCAGCCCCAGCATTTT. It is translated as CASSLAGWDQPQHF.

This clone has only one observation. This chain uses TRBV5-6 with TRBJ1-4; TRBD1 aligns across 10 bases. Germline loops: CDR1 SGHDT, CDR2 YYEEEE. The V and J ends lost 0 bases and 7 bases, in that order; junction bases with no gene match: 0. The CDR3 spans 14 residues. Here the CDR3 reads CASSLGTGGEKLFF. As DNA, the CDR3 is TGTGCCAGCAGCTTGGGGACAGGGGGTGAAAAACTGTTTTTT.

This clone showed up just a few times. The chain is built from TRBV6-6 and TRBJ2-3; D call uncertain. CDR1 and CDR2 (germline): MNHNY, SVGAGI (reference sequence). Trimming took 8 bases from V and 4 from J, leaving 10 bases between them. The CDR3 covers 12 residues. The CDR3 is CASGGVSDTQYF. The CDR3 DNA reads as TGTGCCAGCGGCGGAGTTTCAGATACGCAGTATTTT.

This clone was picked up one time. The genes are TRBV10-1 and TRBJ2-1, with D perhaps matching TRBD1 (6 bases). CDR3 length: 16 residues. The germline CDR1 and CDR2 sequences are WNHNN and SYGVQD (reference sequence). Trimming left V 0 bases short and J 1 base short, with 10 bases between. As DNA, the CDR3 is TGCGCCAGCAGTGAGTCAAGGGGGAAATCCTACAATGAGCAGTTCTTC. This gives the protein CASSESRGKSYNEQFF.

The rearrangement links TRBV28 to TRBJ2-7, with TRBD2 matching over 7 bases. The CDR3 totals 15 residues. Per the germline V gene, CDR1 is MDHEN and CDR2 is SYDVKM. Losses at the gene ends were 10 bases for V and 0 bases for J; bases not matched to a gene: 12. CDR3 protein: CAIPPRDYVSYEQYF. The CDR3 coding sequence is TGTGCCATCCCCCCCCGGGACTACGTCTCCTACGAGCAGTACTTC.

The CDR3 region is CASSITDNQPQHF. As DNA, the CDR3 is TGTGCCAGTAGTATTACAGACAATCAGCCCCAGCATTTT. This chain links TRBV19 with TRBJ1-5; D remains ambiguous. The CDR3 covers 13 residues. Germline V lookup: CDR1 LNHDA, CDR2 SQIVND (reference sequence). Trimming took 3 bases from V and 3 from J, leaving 6 bases between them. The entire variable domain, with the rest obtained from reference TRBV19 and TRBJ1-5, is as follows: DGGITQSPKYLFRKEGQNVTLSCEQNLNHDAMYWYRQDPGQGLRLIYYSQIVNDFQKGDIAEGYSVSREKKESFPLTVTSAQKNPTAFYLCASSITDNQPQHFGDGTRLSIL.

This clone was seen a single time. This chain connects TRBV2 to TRBJ2-7; tentative D call: TRBD2 (5 bases). From germline, CDR1 is SNHLY and CDR2 FYNNEI. CDR3 size: 13 residues. Deletions cut 3 bases from V and 2 bases from J, with 8 bases between. The CDR3 DNA follows: TGTGCCAGCAGTGAGACGGGAACCTACGAGCAGTACTTC. It encodes CASSETGTYEQYF.

The J gene is TRBJ1-2, the V gene TRBV27; D is undetermined. Germline CDR1 reads MNHEY; CDR2 reads SMNVEV (reference sequence). CDR3 size: 13 residues. V was shortened by 2 bases and J by 3 bases, with 7 bases between the two germline ends. CDR3 bases: TGTGCCAGCAGTTTACAAGGAGACTATGGCTACACCTTC. Its protein is CASSLQGDYGYTF.

V gene TRBV2 combines with J gene TRBJ2-7, with 10 positions matching TRBD2. J lost 6 bases, V lost 4 bases, and 6 bases had no gene match. Germline V gene data show CDR1 as SNHLY and CDR2 as FYNNEI. CDR3 length: 14 residues. The CDR3 spells CASSALAGVTEQYF. In DNA, the CDR3 is TGTGCCAGCAGTGCGCTAGCGGGAGTAACCGAGCAGTACTTC.

The chain joins TRBV7-8 to TRBJ2-4; D gene unclear. The CDR3 sequence is 12 residues long. The V and J ends lost 5 bases and 8 bases respectively, with 10 bases between them. Germline assignment: CDR1 SGHVS and CDR2 FQNEAQ. CDR3 region: CASSPTLDIQYF. The CDR3, as DNA: TGTGCCAGCAGCCCGACTTTGGACATTCAGTACTTC.

The chain uses TRBV7-9 and TRBJ1-2; D ambiguous. This CDR3 is built from 11 residues. The ends were cut back, 5 bases at V and 6 bases at J, with 7 bases in the middle. Germline CDR1 and CDR2: SEHNR and FQNEAQ (reference sequence). The CDR3 nucleotides read TGTGCCAGCAGCCGACTCCATGGCTACACCTTC. It yields the protein CASSRLHGYTF.

This chain connects TRBV6-5 to TRBJ1-2; 8 positions agree with TRBD1. Per germline, CDR1 MNHEY and CDR2 SVGAGI. V was pared by 7 bases and J by 7 bases, with 8 bases of the junction left unmatched. The CDR3 is made up of 13 amino acids. The CDR3 loop reads CASTYRTGSGYTF. The DNA for the CDR3 is TGTGCCAGCACCTACCGGACAGGGAGTGGCTACACCTTC.

V usage is TRBV20-1 and J usage is TRBJ1-2; possible D gene TRBD1, 6 bases. Germline assignment: CDR1 DFQATT and CDR2 SNEGSKA (reference sequence). The CDR3 totals 11 residues. CDR3 nucleotide sequence: TGCAGCGGCGGAACAGGGTATGGCTACACCTTC. It is translated as CSGGTGYGYTF.

This chain connects TRBV7-2 to TRBJ2-3; 10 bases agree with TRBD2. J lost 3 bases, V lost 2 bases, and 14 bases had no gene match. This CDR3 has 19 amino acids. In germline, CDR1 is SGHTA, CDR2 FQGNSA. CDR3 in DNA: TGTGCCAGCAGCTTACACTTCACTAGAGCGGGAGGGCCTACAGATACGCAGTATTTT. Amino acid sequence: CASSLHFTRAGGPTDTQYF.

The genes are TRBV19 and TRBJ1-5; D is possibly TRBD1 (5 bases). Per the germline V gene, CDR1 is LNHDA and CDR2 is SQIVND (reference sequence). V lost 9 bases, J lost 7 bases, and 16 bases lay in between. The CDR3 is 13 amino acids. The DNA for the CDR3 is TGTGCCAGCTCCGGGGGTGGGCAGCAGCCCCAGCATTTT. Amino acids: CASSGGGQQPQHF.

The rearrangement links TRBV6-5 to TRBJ2-2, with no clear D. From germline, CDR1 is MNHEY and CDR2 SVGAGI. This CDR3 is built from 15 residues. Trimming took 4 bases from V and 0 from J, leaving 9 bases between them. The DNA for the CDR3 is TGTGCCAGCAGTTTGTCTTTCGCGAACACCGGGGAGCTGTTTTTT. It specifies CASSLSFANTGELFF.

The chain joins TRBV2 to TRBJ1-2; D is unresolved. The CDR3 totals 13 residues. The ends were cut back, 7 bases at V and 0 bases at J, with 9 bases in the middle. In germline, CDR1 is SNHLY, CDR2 FYNNEI. CDR3 bases: TGTGCCAGCATCGGGGAAACTAACTATGGCTACACCTTC. It translates to CASIGETNYGYTF.